This TCR beta chain was profiled in a study of blood T cell repertoires in COVID-19. Study in general: Sites in the United States, Italy and Spain provided acute and convalescent COVID-19 samples.

The method was immunoSEQ multiplex PCR; TCRdb's version includes in-frame clones alone and lacks a portion of them. The data show approximately 200,000 clones, around 80% seen once. Sequencing was carried out using PBMCs or T cells enriched from blood (not recorded which). The TCR comes from a man in his 60s who had recovered from COVID-19.

CDR3: CSVWDRANTEAFF. CDR3 nucleotides: TGCAGCGTTTGGGACAGGGCCAACACTGAAGCTTTCTTT. The chain is built from TRBV29-1 and TRBJ1-1; the match to TRBD1 covers 9 bases. Germline V gene data show CDR1 as SQVTM and CDR2 as ANQGSEA. V dropped 5 bases and J dropped 2; count of bases not matched to a gene: 3. The CDR3 is 13 amino acids.